One and the same sample provided the 30 T cell receptor beta chains below, sequenced in a study of shared clonotypes between healthy human individuals. The repertoire was sequenced with immunoSEQ multiplex PCR; TCRdb's copy has only in-frame clones and lacks some. The table lists about 640,000 clones, roughly 70% of them singletons. Material for sequencing was memory CD4+ T cells sorted from blood. Noted subset: CD45RA-negative fraction. These receptor sequences come from a woman aged 30 to 39 in good health.

This clone appeared once. This sequence joins TRBV28 and TRBJ1-1; no clear D gene. CDR1 is MDHEN, CDR2 SYDVKM, per germline. CDR3 length: 12 amino acids. Trimming took off 9 bases at V and 0 bases at J, with 8 bases between the two ends. DNA of the CDR3: TGTGCCAGTTATGATTTGAACACTGAAGCTTTCTTT. This codes for CASYDLNTEAFF.

This chain joins TRBV5-1 and TRBJ2-2; TRBD2 agrees at 8 bases. CDR3 length: 18 amino acids. Germline trimming cut 0 bases from V and 5 bases from J; bases unmatched to any gene: 12. Germline assignment: CDR1 SGHRS and CDR2 YFSETQ. The CDR3 protein is CASSLGLAPKGRTGELFF. For the CDR3, the DNA is TGCGCCAGCAGCTTGGGACTAGCGCCGAAGGGGAGGACCGGGGAGCTGTTTTTT.

As to this clone: A read error is possible here, since a much larger clone lies one base away. The J gene is TRBJ2-5, the V gene TRBV14; D gene ambiguous. The J call may be faulty, since TRBJ2-7 better matches the DNA end. The CDR3 is made up of 14 amino acids. Germline lookup yields CDR1 SGHDN and CDR2 FVKESK. The CDR3 DNA reads as TGTGCCAGCAGCCAAGATCTCCTCTCCTACGAGCAGTACTTC. As protein: CASSQDLLSYEQYF.

This clone was found once. This chain joins TRBV4-1 and TRBJ2-5; TRBD1 matches 8 bases. The end of the DNA aligns better with TRBJ2-7, so the J call may be wrong. In germline, CDR1 is MGHRA, CDR2 YSYEKL. This CDR3 comprises 13 residues. For the CDR3, the DNA is TGCGCCAGCAGCCTGGACAGGGTCGACGAGCAGTACTTC. As protein: CASSLDRVDEQYF.

The V call is TRBV5-1, the J call TRBJ2-1, with a weak D call TRBD2 (7 bases). Between the trimmed V and J ends, which lost 4 bases and 7 bases, there was a span of 18 bases. In germline, CDR1 is SGHRS, CDR2 YFSETQ. This CDR3 is 15 amino acids long. In DNA, the CDR3 is TGCGCCAGCAGCCCCCTAGGGGGGGAGGGGAATGAGCAGTTCTTC. It is translated as CASSPLGGEGNEQFF.

A single count supports this clone. The V and J genes are TRBV29-1 and TRBJ2-1, with 16 positions matching TRBD2. CDR1 SQVTM and CDR2 ANQGSEA come from the germline V gene. The length of the CDR3 is 13 residues. Losses at the gene ends were 6 bases for V and 10 bases for J; bases not matched to a gene: 3. The CDR3 sequence: CSVWGLAGGEQFF. The CDR3 DNA reads as TGCAGCGTGTGGGGACTAGCGGGAGGGGAGCAGTTCTTC.

V gene TRBV6-5 combines with J gene TRBJ1-1, with 8 bases lining up with TRBD1. J lost 4 bases, V lost 6 bases, and 7 bases had no gene match. Germline CDR1 is MNHEY and CDR2 is SVGAGI. The CDR3 length is 14 residues. CDR3: CASRGGQGGTEAFF. The CDR3 region has the DNA TGTGCCAGCAGGGGCGGACAGGGAGGCACTGAAGCTTTCTTT.

V and J are TRBV7-8 and TRBJ2-7; 10 nucleotides agree with TRBD1. The CDR3 has 18 residues. Germline CDR1 reads SGHVS; CDR2 reads FQNEAQ. J gave up 5 bases and V 6 bases, and 19 bases lay outside the gene matches. In nucleotides, the CDR3 is TGTGCCAGCAGTGAACCCGGGACAGGGGTCCTTTATTACAACGAGCAGTACTTC. Residues: CASSEPGTGVLYYNEQYF. The whole variable domain, remainder taken from reference TRBV7-8 and TRBJ2-7, is GAGVSQSPRYKVAKRGQDVALRCDPISGHVSLFWYQQALGQGPEFLTYFQNEAQLDKSGLPSDRFFAERPEGSVSTLKIQRTQQEDSAVYLCASSEPGTGVLYYNEQYFGPGTRLTVT.

The chain employs TRBV29-1 and TRBJ2-5; 8 nucleotides match TRBD1. V lost 2 bases, J lost 6 bases, and 17 bases stayed unmatched. The CDR3 runs 17 residues. The germline V gene encodes CDR1 SQVTM and CDR2 ANQGSEA. Written as DNA, the CDR3 is TGCAGCGTTGAAAGTGCTTGGGCAGGGGGCCTTGGGAAGACCCAGTACTTC. It encodes CSVESAWAGGLGKTQYF. The variable domain in full, completed from reference TRBV29-1 and TRBJ2-5, reads SAVISQKPSRDICQRGTSLTIQCQVDSQVTMMFWYRQQPGQSLTLIATANQGSEATYESGFVIDKFPISRPNLTFSTLTVSNMSPEDSSIYLCSVESAWAGGLGKTQYFGPGTRLLVL.

The table lists this clone with a few counts. The chain couples TRBV6-5 to TRBJ2-1, with 7 bases fitting TRBD2. After removal of 0 bases from V and 4 bases from J, the junction contained 3 bases not matched to a gene. The germline V gene encodes CDR1 MNHEY and CDR2 SVGAGI. The CDR3 has 15 residues. CDR3 residues: CASSYSPSGYNEQFF. The CDR3 DNA sequence: TGTGCCAGCAGTTACTCTCCTAGCGGATACAATGAGCAGTTCTTC.

The chain employs TRBV28 and TRBJ1-5; D unclear. The germline V gene encodes CDR1 MDHEN and CDR2 SYDVKM. The CDR3 spans 14 residues. V shed 6 bases and J shed 0 bases, with 9 bases lying between them. The CDR3 reads CASSPLYSNQPQHF. Here the CDR3 DNA reads TGTGCCAGCAGCCCATTGTATAGCAATCAGCCCCAGCATTTT.

This clone was recorded a few times. V gene TRBV7-9 combines with J gene TRBJ2-5; D not resolved. CDR1 is SEHNR, CDR2 FQNEAQ, per germline (reference sequence). V was trimmed by 2 bases and J by 4 bases, leaving 5 bases between them. The CDR3 extends over 12 amino acids. This CDR3 is CASSLKLETQYF. For the CDR3, the DNA is TGTGCCAGCAGCTTAAAGTTAGAGACCCAGTACTTC.

This clone was found once. This chain joins TRBV28 and TRBJ1-2, with TRBD1 identical over 7 bases. The trim removed 6 bases at V and 7 bases at J, leaving 17 bases unmatched. CDR3 length equals 16 residues. Germline-derived CDR1 and CDR2 are MDHEN and SYDVKM. This CDR3 is CASSTLLPGQEPGYTF. In nucleotides, the CDR3 is TGTGCCAGCAGCACCTTGTTACCCGGACAGGAGCCTGGCTACACCTTC.

V is TRBV23-1 and J is TRBJ1-4; unclear D gene. Being an ORF, TRBV23-1 has a function that is uncertain. V lost 0 bases to trimming and J lost 13 bases, with 18 bases between them. The CDR3 length is 15 residues. The CDR3 loop is CASSQSETRNDGLFF. The CDR3 DNA is TGCGCCAGCAGTCAATCGGAGACACGTAATGACGGACTGTTTTTT.

The chain links TRBV19 to TRBJ2-7; 7 nucleotides agree with TRBD2. Germline V gene lookup returns CDR1 LNHDA and CDR2 SQIVND (reference sequence). This CDR3 spans 18 amino acids. V lost 4 bases and J lost 3; bases outside the gene matches: 18. Here the CDR3 reads CASSRGRGIRLGDYEQYF. The CDR3 nucleotides read TGTGCCAGTAGTAGAGGGCGGGGGATTCGGCTCGGGGACTACGAGCAGTACTTC.

V gene TRBV27 combines with J gene TRBJ2-2, with D maybe TRBD2 (6 bases). The germline V gene encodes CDR1 MNHEY and CDR2 SMNVEV (reference sequence). The germline V and J ends were trimmed by 3 bases and 3 bases, with 14 bases remaining between them. CDR3 length: 16 amino acids. CDR3 DNA sequence: TGTGCCAGCAGTTTCCCCCGGGGGAGAGACACCGGGGAGCTGTTTTTT. This sequence encodes CASSFPRGRDTGELFF.

This chain uses TRBV18 with TRBJ2-5, with TRBD2 matching 11 bases. This CDR3 has 19 residues. Trimming at V came to 4 bases and at J to 1 base, leaving 14 bases not matched to a gene. CDR1 is KGHSH and CDR2 is LQKENI in the germline V gene. CDR3 nucleotide sequence: TGTGCCAGCTCACGGTCGGGTTTGGGGACTAGCGGAGTCCAAGAGACCCAGTACTTC. Encoded protein: CASSRSGLGTSGVQETQYF.

This chain joins TRBV10-3 and TRBJ2-1; 9 bases align to TRBD1. Germline V gene sequence: CDR1 ENHRY, CDR2 SYGVKD. The CDR3 extends over 15 amino acids. The V gene end was trimmed by 8 bases and the J gene end by 0 bases; junction bases not matched to a gene: 5. In DNA, the CDR3 is TGTGCCATCCAACCGGGACAGGGCTCCTACAATGAGCAGTTCTTC. Its translation: CAIQPGQGSYNEQFF.

This chain uses TRBV10-2 with TRBJ2-1, with no clear D. Germline assignment: CDR1 WSHSY and CDR2 SAAADI. V shed 4 bases and J shed 5 bases, with 6 bases lying between them. The CDR3 is 12 residues long. DNA of the CDR3: TGCGCCAGCAGTGTAGGGAACAATGAGCAGTTCTTC. Translation: CASSVGNNEQFF.

This clone was detected once. The chain joins TRBV5-4 to TRBJ1-1; no firm D call. This CDR3 spans 14 amino acids. V lost 5 bases and J lost 1, with 12 bases in between. Germline V CDR1 and CDR2: SGHNT, YYREEE (reference sequence). The CDR3 spells CASRTWTGNTEAFF. CDR3 DNA: TGTGCCAGCAGAACCTGGACGGGGAACACTGAAGCTTTCTTT.

V gene TRBV29-1 combines with J gene TRBJ2-7, with D perhaps matching TRBD1 (5 bases). Germline V gene data show CDR1 as SQVTM and CDR2 as ANQGSEA. The CDR3 sequence is 16 residues long. V was pared by 4 bases and J by 0 bases, with 19 bases between. This CDR3 is CSVVSRDRLTSYEQYF. The CDR3 DNA reads TGCAGCGTTGTGTCGCGCGACAGACTTACCTCCTACGAGCAGTACTTC.

The chain is built from TRBV27 and TRBJ2-6, with 7 bases fitting TRBD2. Germline lookup yields CDR1 MNHEY and CDR2 SMNVEV (reference sequence). CDR3 size: 18 residues. J lost 1 base, V lost 1 base, and 7 bases had no gene match. DNA for the CDR3: TGTGCCAGCAGTTTATTGGCGGGAGTTCGTTCTGGGGCCAACGTCCTGACTTTC. This encodes CASSLLAGVRSGANVLTF.

The rearrangement uses TRBV7-9 and TRBJ1-5; D is uncertain. The germline V and J ends were trimmed by 0 bases and 11 bases, with 14 bases remaining between them. Germline V gives CDR1 SEHNR, CDR2 FQNEAQ (reference sequence). The CDR3 runs to 14 residues. As DNA, the CDR3 is TGTGCCAGCAGCTTAGCAGAATCCGTCAATACCCAGCATTTT. Translating gives CASSLAESVNTQHF.

CDR3 DNA sequence: TGTGCCATCAGTGATTCGGGAGACTACGAGCAGTACTTC. Amino acids: CAISDSGDYEQYF. The rearrangement uses TRBV10-3 and TRBJ2-7, with D possibly TRBD2 on 6 matching bases. The V and J ends lost 3 bases and 3 bases respectively, with 9 bases between them. The CDR3 is made up of 13 amino acids. Germline-derived CDR1 and CDR2 are ENHRY and SYGVKD.

The rearrangement joins TRBV5-1 to TRBJ2-1; weak D call: TRBD2 (6 bases). Per the germline V gene, CDR1 is SGHRS and CDR2 is YFSETQ. V lost 3 bases and J 0 bases, leaving 10 bases between the germline ends. The CDR3 runs 15 residues. CDR3 DNA sequence: TGCGCCAGCAGCTCCGCGGGAAGCTCCTACAATGAGCAGTTCTTC. This sequence encodes CASSSAGSSYNEQFF.

This clone has a handful of counts. The rearrangement links TRBV28 to TRBJ1-4, with unresolved D. With 5 bases removed from V and 0 bases from J, the gap between germline ends came to 13 bases. This CDR3 has 16 amino acids. CDR1 MDHEN and CDR2 SYDVKM come from the germline V gene. DNA for the CDR3: TGTGCCAGCAGTGGCGGAGGAACTGCAACTAATGAAAAACTGTTTTTT. It translates to CASSGGGTATNEKLFF. Drawing the rest from reference TRBV28 and TRBJ1-4, the complete variable domain is DVKVTQSSRYLVKRTGEKVFLECVQDMDHENMFWYRQDPGLGLRLIYFSYDVKMKEKGDIPEGYSVSREKKERFSLILESASTNQTSMYLCASSGGGTATNEKLFFGSGTQLSVL.

V is TRBV28 and J is TRBJ1-5, with D perhaps matching TRBD1 (6 bases). CDR1 is MDHEN, CDR2 SYDVKM, per germline. Trimming took 4 bases from V and 0 from J, leaving 13 bases between them. The CDR3 covers 16 residues. The CDR3 DNA sequence: TGTGCCAGCAGTTCAATCCCGACAGGTAGCAATCAGCCCCAGCATTTT. Translated, it gives CASSSIPTGSNQPQHF. The full variable domain, in which reference TRBV28 and TRBJ1-5 provide the parts outside the CDR3, is DVKVTQSSRYLVKRTGEKVFLECVQDMDHENMFWYRQDPGLGLRLIYFSYDVKMKEKGDIPEGYSVSREKKERFSLILESASTNQTSMYLCASSSIPTGSNQPQHFGDGTRLSIL.

This clone was seen only a few times. The chain combines TRBV5-1 with TRBJ2-2; no firm D call. This CDR3 contains 12 residues. The germline gives CDR1 SGHRS, CDR2 YFSETQ. Trimming removed 3 bases at V and 6 bases at J, with 6 bases between. CDR3 loop: CASSSLAGELFF. CDR3 DNA sequence: TGCGCCAGCAGCTCCCTGGCCGGGGAGCTGTTTTTT.

The V gene is TRBV19, the J gene TRBJ2-1; D might be TRBD2 (6 bases). This CDR3 is built from 17 residues. Trimming took 5 bases from V and 0 from J, leaving 17 bases between them. Per the germline V gene, CDR1 is LNHDA and CDR2 is SQIVND (reference sequence). The CDR3 sequence is CASSYSGTASSYNEQFF. The CDR3, as DNA: TGTGCCAGTAGTTATAGCGGCACGGCGAGCTCCTACAATGAGCAGTTCTTC.

The V call is TRBV11-2, the J call TRBJ1-2, with 8 bases aligning to TRBD1. This CDR3 has 15 amino acids. Germline V gene data show CDR1 as SGHAT and CDR2 as FQNNGV. V was clipped by 5 bases and J by 8 bases; unmatched bases: 13. The CDR3 sequence is CASSPRDRTLWGYTF. CDR3 nucleotides: TGTGCCAGCAGCCCTAGGGACAGGACCCTATGGGGCTACACCTTC.